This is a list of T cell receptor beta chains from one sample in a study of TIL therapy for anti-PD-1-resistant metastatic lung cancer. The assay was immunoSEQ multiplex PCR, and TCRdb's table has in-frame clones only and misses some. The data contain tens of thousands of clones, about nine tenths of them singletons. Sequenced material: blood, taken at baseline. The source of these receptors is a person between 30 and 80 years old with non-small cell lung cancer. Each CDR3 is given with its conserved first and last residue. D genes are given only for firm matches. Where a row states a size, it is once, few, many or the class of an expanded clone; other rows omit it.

DNA: TGTGCCTGGGGGACAGGGGGCGGTGGTGAAGCTTTCTTT
CDR3: CAWGTGGGGEAFF
size: few
J: TRBJ1-1
V: TRBV30
D: TRBD1

DNA: TGTGCCAGCAGTTTAAGGGAGGCCACTGAAGCTTTCTTT
CDR3: CASSLREATEAFF
size: -
J: TRBJ1-1
V: TRBV12-3/TRBV12-4
D: -

DNA: TGTGCCTGGAGTGTACAGGGCAGGGGTTCCTACGAGCAGTACTTC
CDR3: CAWSVQGRGSYEQYF
size: -
J: TRBJ2-7
V: TRBV30
D: -

DNA: TGTGCCAGCAGTCCGGGGCCCCCTCCGCTCTACAATGAGCAGTTCTTC
CDR3: CASSPGPPPLYNEQFF
size: -
J: TRBJ2-1
V: TRBV27
D: -

DNA: TGTGCCAGCAGGCGGGCCGAGACCCAGTACTTC
CDR3: CASRRAETQYF
size: -
J: TRBJ2-5
V: TRBV6-5
D: -

DNA: TGTGCCAGCAGTTTGAAGGGGGCGATGACTGAAGCTTTCTTT
CDR3: CASSLKGAMTEAFF
size: once
J: TRBJ1-1
V: TRBV27
D: TRBD1

DNA: TGTGCCAGCGTAAATAGCGGGAGGGTTGAGCAGTTCTTC
CDR3: CASVNSGRVEQFF
size: once
J: TRBJ2-1
V: TRBV19
D: TRBD2

DNA: TGTGCCAGCTCACGTTCGGGGCCCTCGGATTCACCCCTCCACTTT
CDR3: CASSRSGPSDSPLHF
size: once
J: TRBJ1-6
V: TRBV18
D: -

DNA: TGTGCCAGAGTTGCAACAGTGGTGAGGACCTATGGCTACACCTTC
CDR3: CARVATVVRTYGYTF
size: -
J: TRBJ1-2
V: TRBV5-3
D: -

DNA: TGCGCCAGCAGTGAACGGACAGGGGCGGGTGAGCAGTTCTTC
CDR3: CASSERTGAGEQFF
size: once
J: TRBJ2-1
V: TRBV10-1
D: TRBD1

DNA: TGTGCCACAGGGAATGGACAGACCTCCTACGAGCAGTACTTC
CDR3: CATGNGQTSYEQYF
size: -
J: TRBJ2-7
V: TRBV24-1
D: -

DNA: TGTGCCAGCAGTTTAGGGGACAGGGGTTACAATGAGCAGTTCTTC
CDR3: CASSLGDRGYNEQFF
size: -
J: TRBJ2-1
V: TRBV7-6
D: TRBD1

DNA: TGTGCCAGCTCCGGCAGGGATGAAAAACTGTTTTTT
CDR3: CASSGRDEKLFF
size: -
J: TRBJ1-4
V: TRBV6-6
D: -

DNA: TGTGCCAGCAGCCCATTCCGGACAGGGATTAATTCACCCCTCCACTTT
CDR3: CASSPFRTGINSPLHF
size: few
J: TRBJ1-6
V: TRBV3-1/TRBV3-2
D: TRBD1

DNA: TGTGCCAGCAGCCGCACGCTAGCGGCACAAGAGACCCAGTACTTC
CDR3: CASSRTLAAQETQYF
size: -
J: TRBJ2-5
V: TRBV3-1/TRBV3-2
D: TRBD2

DNA: TGTGCCAGCAGTTTATGGGAACGCTCAAGAGAGGGCTACACCTTC
CDR3: CASSLWERSREGYTF
size: once
J: TRBJ1-2
V: TRBV28
D: -

DNA: TGTGCCAGCAGCCCCACGCGACTTAGCAATCAGCCCCAGCATTTT
CDR3: CASSPTRLSNQPQHF
size: -
J: TRBJ1-5
V: TRBV7-8
D: -

DNA: TGTGCCAGCAGCCAGGGCCGGGGCACTGAAGCTTTCTTT
CDR3: CASSQGRGTEAFF
size: -
J: TRBJ1-1
V: TRBV14
D: -

DNA: TGTGCCAGCTCACCAATGGAGGGGAGCAATCAGCCCCAGCATTTT
CDR3: CASSPMEGSNQPQHF
size: -
J: TRBJ1-5
V: TRBV18
D: -

DNA: TGTGCCAGCAGTCCAAGCGGGAGCCGTTCGCACTATGAGCAGTTCTTC
CDR3: CASSPSGSRSHYEQFF
size: -
J: TRBJ2-1
V: TRBV27
D: TRBD2

DNA: TGTGCCAGCAGTTTTGAGGGAAGGGAGCCCCAGCATTTT
CDR3: CASSFEGREPQHF
size: -
J: TRBJ1-5
V: TRBV12-3/TRBV12-4
D: -

DNA: TGTGCCAGCAGTCCCAAACAGGGATCCTATGGCTACACCTTC
CDR3: CASSPKQGSYGYTF
size: -
J: TRBJ1-2
V: TRBV7-9
D: -